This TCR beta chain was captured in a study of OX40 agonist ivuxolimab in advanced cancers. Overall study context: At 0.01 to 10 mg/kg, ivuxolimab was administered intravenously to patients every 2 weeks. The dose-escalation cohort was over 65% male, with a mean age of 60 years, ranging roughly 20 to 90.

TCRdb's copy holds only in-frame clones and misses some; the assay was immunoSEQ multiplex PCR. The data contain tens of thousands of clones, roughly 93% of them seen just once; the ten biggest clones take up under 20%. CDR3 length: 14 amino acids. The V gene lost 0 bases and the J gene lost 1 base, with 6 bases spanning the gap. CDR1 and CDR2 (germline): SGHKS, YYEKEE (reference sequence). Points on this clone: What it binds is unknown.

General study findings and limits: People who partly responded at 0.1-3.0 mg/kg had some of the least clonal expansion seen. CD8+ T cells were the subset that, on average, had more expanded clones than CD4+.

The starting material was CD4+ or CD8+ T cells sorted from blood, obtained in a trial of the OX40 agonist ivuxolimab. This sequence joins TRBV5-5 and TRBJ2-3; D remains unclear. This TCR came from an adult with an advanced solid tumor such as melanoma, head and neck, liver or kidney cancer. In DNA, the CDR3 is TGTGCCAGCAGCTTGGTAGTTGGCACAGATACGCAGTATTTT. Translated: CASSLVVGTDTQYF.